A single sample gave rise to the 4 T cell receptor beta chains below, sequenced in a study of blood T cell repertoires in COVID-19. Data came from immunoSEQ multiplex PCR; TCRdb stores just in-frame clones and leaves some out. The table has some 220,000 clones, around 80% seen once. The sequenced material came from peripheral blood. These receptors were collected from a woman in her twenties or thirties with COVID-19, enrolled during active disease.

The chain links TRBV6-5 to TRBJ1-2, with 9 bases lining up with TRBD1. CDR1 is MNHEY and CDR2 is SVGAGI in the germline V gene. CDR3 size: 15 residues. Unmatched junction bases numbered 10, after V lost 4 bases and J lost 7 bases. The CDR3 DNA follows: TGTGCCAGCAGTTTAAACACAGGGGGCCCGAGTGGCTACACCTTC. Residues: CASSLNTGGPSGYTF.

V and J are TRBV11-1 and TRBJ2-3; D gene ambiguous. The V and J ends lost 4 bases and 4 bases respectively, with 6 bases between them. CDR3 length: 12 residues. CDR1 and CDR2 (germline): SGHAT, FQDESV (reference sequence). Written as DNA, the CDR3 is TGTGCCAGCAGCTCCAGATCAGATACGCAGTATTTT. Translation gives CASSSRSDTQYF.

V usage is TRBV6-4 and J usage is TRBJ2-7; weak D call: TRBD2 (5 bases). Germline values: CDR1 MRHNA, CDR2 SNTAGT. There are 17 residues in the CDR3. V was shortened by 3 bases and J by 4 bases, with 22 bases between the two germline ends. CDR3 residues: CASSESAPQAEDYEQYF. The CDR3, as DNA: TGTGCCAGCAGTGAATCCGCCCCTCAAGCGGAGGATTACGAGCAGTACTTC.

There are a few counts of this clone. The chain couples TRBV27 to TRBJ1-5; the match to TRBD1 covers 7 bases. V gave up 7 bases and J gave up 4 bases; unmatched junction bases: 10. Per germline, CDR1 MNHEY and CDR2 SMNVEV (reference sequence). The CDR3 contains 15 residues. The CDR3 nucleotides read TGTGCCAGCAAGTTGTCACAGGGGAGTAATCAGCCCCAGCATTTT. Its translation is CASKLSQGSNQPQHF.